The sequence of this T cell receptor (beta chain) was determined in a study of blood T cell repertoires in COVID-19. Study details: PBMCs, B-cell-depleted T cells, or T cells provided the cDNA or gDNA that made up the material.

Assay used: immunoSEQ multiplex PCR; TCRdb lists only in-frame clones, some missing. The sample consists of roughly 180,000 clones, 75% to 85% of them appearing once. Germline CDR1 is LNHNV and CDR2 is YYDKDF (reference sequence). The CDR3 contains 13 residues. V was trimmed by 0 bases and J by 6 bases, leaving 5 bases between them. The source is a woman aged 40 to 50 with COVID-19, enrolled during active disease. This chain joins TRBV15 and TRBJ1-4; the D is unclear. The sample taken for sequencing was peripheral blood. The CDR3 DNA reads TGTGCCACCAGCAGAGATGGCTATGAAAAACTGTTTTTT. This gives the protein CATSRDGYEKLFF.